Sequencing of this TCR beta chain was carried out in a study of identical twins. Points from the study as a whole: The conclusions drew on cross-sectional statistical analysis instead of tracking the same donors. Modelling underestimated the level of out-of-frame TCR alpha sharing observed in monozygotic twins.

TCRdb independently ran MiXCR on the 5' RACE reads; one entry per CDR3 protein. The sample holds some 1,600,000 distinct CDR3 sequences, around 29% seen once. The V gene's germline CDR1 is SEHNR and CDR2 FQNEAQ (reference sequence). The CDR3 sequence is 16 residues long. Concerning this clonotype itself: Its antigen remains unknown.

Material: cord blood. The genes are TRBV7-9 and TRBJ2-5; a weak D match, TRBD1 (6 bases). The J call could be wrong; TRBJ2-7 is a better fit for the DNA end. The sequence derives from a newborn girl in good health. The CDR3 bases are TGTGCCAGCAGCTTAACAGTTTACAGGGCCGACGACGAGCAGTACTTC. Protein sequence: CASSLTVYRADDEQYF.